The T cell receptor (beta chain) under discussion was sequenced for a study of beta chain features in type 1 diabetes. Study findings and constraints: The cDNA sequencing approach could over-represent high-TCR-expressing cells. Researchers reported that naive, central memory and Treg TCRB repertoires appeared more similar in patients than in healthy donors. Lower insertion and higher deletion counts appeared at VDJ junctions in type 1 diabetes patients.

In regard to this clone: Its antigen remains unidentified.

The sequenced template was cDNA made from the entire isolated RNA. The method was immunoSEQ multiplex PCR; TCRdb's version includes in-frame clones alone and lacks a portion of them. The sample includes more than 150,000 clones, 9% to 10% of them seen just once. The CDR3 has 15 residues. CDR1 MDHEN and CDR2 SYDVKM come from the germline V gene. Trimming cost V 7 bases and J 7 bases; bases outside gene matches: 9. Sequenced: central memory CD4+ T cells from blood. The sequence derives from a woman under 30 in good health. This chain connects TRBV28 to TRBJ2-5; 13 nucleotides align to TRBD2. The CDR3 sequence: CASTILAGGPGTQYF. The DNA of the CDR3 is TGTGCCAGCACCATACTAGCGGGAGGGCCCGGGACCCAGTACTTC.